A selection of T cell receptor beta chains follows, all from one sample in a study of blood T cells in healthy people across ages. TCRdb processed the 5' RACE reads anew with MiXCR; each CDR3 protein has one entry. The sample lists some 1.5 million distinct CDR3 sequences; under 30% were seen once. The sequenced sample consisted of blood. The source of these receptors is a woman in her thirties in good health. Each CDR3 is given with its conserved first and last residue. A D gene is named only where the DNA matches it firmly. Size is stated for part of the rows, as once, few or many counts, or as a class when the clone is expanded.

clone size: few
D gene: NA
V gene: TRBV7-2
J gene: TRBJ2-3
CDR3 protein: CASSLVVNTDTQYF
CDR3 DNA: TGTGCCAGCAGCTTAGTGGTGAACACAGATACGCAGTATTTT

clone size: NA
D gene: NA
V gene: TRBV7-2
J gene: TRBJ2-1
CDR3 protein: CASSLRDGQFF
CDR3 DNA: TGTGCCAGCAGCTTGCGCGATGGGCAGTTCTTC

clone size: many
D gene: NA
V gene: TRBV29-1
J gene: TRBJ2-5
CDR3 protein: CSVEGDGGLETQYF
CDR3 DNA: TGCAGCGTTGAAGGGGACGGGGGTTTGGAGACCCAGTACTTC

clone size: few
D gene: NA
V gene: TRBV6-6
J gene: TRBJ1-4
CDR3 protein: CASSYRQGWEKLFF
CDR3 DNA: TGTGCCAGCAGTTACCGGCAGGGGTGGGAAAAACTGTTTTTT

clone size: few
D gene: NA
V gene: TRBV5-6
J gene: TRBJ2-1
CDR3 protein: CASEGPISHNEQFF
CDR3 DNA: TGTGCCAGCGAGGGACCCATCTCTCACAATGAGCAGTTCTTC

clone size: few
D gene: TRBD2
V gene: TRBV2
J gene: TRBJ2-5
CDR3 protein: CASAQAGERETQYF
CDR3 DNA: TGTGCCAGCGCTCAAGCGGGGGAACGGGAGACCCAGTACTTC

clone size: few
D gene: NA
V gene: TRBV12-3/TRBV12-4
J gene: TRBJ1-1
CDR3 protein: CASSLILGDGTEAFF
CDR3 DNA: TGTGCCAGCAGTTTAATTTTAGGGGATGGCACTGAAGCTTTCTTT

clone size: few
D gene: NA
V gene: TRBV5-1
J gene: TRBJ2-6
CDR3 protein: CASSLRETAGANVLTF
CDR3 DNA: TGCGCCAGCAGCTTGCGGGAAACAGCTGGGGCCAACGTCCTGACTTTC

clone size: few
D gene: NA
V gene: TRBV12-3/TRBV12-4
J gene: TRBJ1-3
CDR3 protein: CASSPDRGSGNTIYF
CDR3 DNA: TGTGCCAGCAGTCCCGACAGAGGCTCTGGAAACACCATATATTTT

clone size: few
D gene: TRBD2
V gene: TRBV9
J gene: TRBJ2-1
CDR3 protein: CASTPSGSTYNEQFF
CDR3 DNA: TGTGCCAGCACCCCAAGCGGGAGTACCTACAATGAGCAGTTCTTC